This is a list of T cell receptor beta chains from one sample in a study of a mutant IDH1 vaccine in newly diagnosed glioma. Their antigens remain unidentified. Sequencing used immunoSEQ multiplex PCR; TCRdb keeps in-frame clones, though not all of them. The sample consists of more than 25,000 clones, 87% of them appearing once. The specimen was peripheral blood mononuclear cells (PBMCs), collected from a glioma patient whose treatment included an IDH1 peptide vaccine. The receptors derive from a woman aged 35 to 49 with glioma. Some clones in this sample may be carry-over from other donors' samples. Each CDR3 is given with its conserved first and last residue. The D gene is left open where the match is weak. Some rows mark clone size as missing; the rest say once, few, many or name a class of expanded clone.

clone_size d_call j_call v_call cdr3_nt cdr3_aa
once - TRBJ1-6 TRBV11-2 TGTGCCAGCAGCTTAAGGTCGGCTCTCGGGACCCTCCACTTT CASSLRSALGTLHF
few - TRBJ1-3 TRBV6-1 TGTGCCAGCAGTGAGCTGGGACTAAACACCATATATTTT CASSELGLNTIYF
- - TRBJ1-1 TRBV4-1 TGCGCCAGCAGCCTAAGGGGGGCCCAATTCGGTAGGGACACTGAAGCTTTCTTT CASSLRGAQFGRDTEAFF
- - TRBJ1-2 TRBV10-3 TGTGCCATCAGTGAGGCAGGGGACGGCGGCTACACCTTC CAISEAGDGGYTF
once TRBD1 TRBJ1-2 TRBV11-2 TGTGCCAGCAGCTTAGGGGGACAGGTACCTAACTATGGCTACACCTTC CASSLGGQVPNYGYTF
- - TRBJ1-5 TRBV28 TGTGCCAGCAGCCACCAGGGAAAGAATCAGCCCCAGCATTTT CASSHQGKNQPQHF
- - TRBJ2-3 TRBV27 TGTGCCAGCAGGATTGACTCAGCAGATACGCAGTATTTT CASRIDSADTQYF
- - TRBJ1-5 TRBV4-3 TGCGCCAGCAGCCAAGATCGGGCAACGAATCAGCCCCAGCATTTT CASSQDRATNQPQHF
- TRBD1 TRBJ2-7 TRBV4-3 TGCGCCAGCAGCCCTGGGACAGGGGGAAGCTACGAGCAGTACTTC CASSPGTGGSYEQYF
few TRBD2 TRBJ2-1 TRBV5-4 TGTGCCAGCAGCTCTGCGGGGGGGCTGGAAGATGAGCAGTTCTTC CASSSAGGLEDEQFF
- TRBD1 TRBJ1-4 TRBV19 TGTGCCAGTAGACCCCCCGGGACAGCCGATGAAAAACTGTTTTTT CASRPPGTADEKLFF
- - TRBJ1-4 TRBV7-9 TGTGCCAGCAGTCTCGATGAAAAACTGTTTTTT CASSLDEKLFF
- - TRBJ2-1 TRBV5-4 TGTGCCAGCAGCTGGGACCCGAGCTCCTACAATGAGCAGTTCTTC CASSWDPSSYNEQFF
- TRBD2 TRBJ2-2 TRBV11-2 TGTGCCAGCAGCCCGTACCTAATTCGGCGGGAGATGTCGACCGGGGAGCTGTTTTTT CASSPYLIRREMSTGELFF
once - TRBJ2-1 TRBV9 TGTGCCAGCAGCGTAGCTACAGCACCAAACAATGAGCAGTTCTTC CASSVATAPNNEQFF
- - TRBJ2-3 TRBV7-8 TGTGCCAGCAGCTCAAACGAGCGGTATCCCACAGATACGCAGTATTTT CASSSNERYPTDTQYF
- TRBD1 TRBJ1-2 TRBV19 TGTGCCAGTAGTACAGGGGGGGCTGGCTACACCTTC CASSTGGAGYTF
- - TRBJ1-1 TRBV5-6 TGTGCCAGCAGCTCGAACAACAGAGAAGCTTTCTTT CASSSNNREAFF
few TRBD1 TRBJ2-5 TRBV5-6 TGTGCCAGCAGCTCCAGGGGGCTTGGGCAGGGGCAAGAGACCCAGTACTTC CASSSRGLGQGQETQYF
- - TRBJ1-2 TRBV28 TGTGCCAGCAGCCGCCCCACAGGGTCGGAGGGCTACACCTTC CASSRPTGSEGYTF
- - TRBJ1-2 TRBV6-4 TGTGCCAGCAGTGCTCATACGGGGGGTGGCTACACCTTC CASSAHTGGGYTF
- - TRBJ1-6 TRBV19 TGTGCCAGTAGCCGAGGGGCAGCGAATTCACCCCTCCACTTT CASSRGAANSPLHF
- - TRBJ2-7 TRBV9 TGTGCCAGCAGCGTGTCCTTCGGGGATTACGAGCAGTACTTC CASSVSFGDYEQYF
- - TRBJ2-3 TRBV7-9 TGTGCCAGCAGCCTCGGGGCATCTAGCACAGATACGCAGTATTTT CASSLGASSTDTQYF
- - TRBJ2-5 TRBV7-2 TGTGCCAGCAGCTTAGTATGGCCAAGAGTAGAGACCCAGTACTTC CASSLVWPRVETQYF
- - TRBJ1-1 TRBV5-1 TGCGCCAGCAGCTTGCCGACAGCCCGCACTGAAGCTTTCTTT CASSLPTARTEAFF
- - TRBJ2-3 TRBV6-4 TGTGCCAGCAGTGAAGAGGGATCCTCAGATACGCAGTATTTT CASSEEGSSDTQYF
- - TRBJ1-2 TRBV28 TGTGCCAGCAGCCCTACCGGGGACTTAGCTAACTATGGCTACACCTTC CASSPTGDLANYGYTF
- - TRBJ2-3 TRBV6-5 TGTGCCAGCAGTTACTCTTCGGGGACGCCCGATACGCAGTATTTT CASSYSSGTPDTQYF
- - TRBJ1-2 TRBV11-2 TGTGCCAGCAGCTTAGGTTCGCGGTATGGCTACACCTTC CASSLGSRYGYTF
- TRBD1 TRBJ1-6 TRBV27 TGTGCCAGCAGTTTATATGGGACAGGGGTCGTTGGGGATAATTCACCCCTCCACTTT CASSLYGTGVVGDNSPLHF
- - TRBJ1-1 TRBV28 TGTGCCAGCAGTGCCCAGGGGATGATGGCTTTCTTT CASSAQGMMAFF
- - TRBJ2-2 TRBV27 TGTGCCAGCGGAGTTCTTCGTGGGGTCGGGGAGCTGTTTTTT CASGVLRGVGELFF
- - TRBJ2-3 TRBV5-4 TGTGCCAGCAGCTTGGGGGGCCCAGATACGCAGTATTTT CASSLGGPDTQYF
- - TRBJ2-2 TRBV6-1 TGTGCCAGCAGTGACGGTCGGAGGGGGCGACTGGCCGGGGAGCTGTTTTTT CASSDGRRGRLAGELFF
- - TRBJ2-1 TRBV6-1 TGTGCCAGCAGTGCCCCATTCAGGGGATCGACCAATGAGCAGTTCTTC CASSAPFRGSTNEQFF
- - TRBJ1-3 TRBV10-3 TGTGCCATCACCGGGGGGGGACTGAACTCTGGAAACACCATATATTTT CAITGGGLNSGNTIYF
once TRBD2 TRBJ2-5 TRBV27 TGTGCCAGCAGCCTCTCAAAGGGAGGGGTCGAGACCCAGTACTTC CASSLSKGGVETQYF
- - TRBJ1-5 TRBV6-1 TGTGCCAGCAGTGAAGCGAGACGGAATAGCAATCAGCCCCAGCATTTT CASSEARRNSNQPQHF
- - TRBJ2-1 TRBV10-3 TGTGCCATCAGTGAGTCTTTGGGGGGGACCGGGGGCGAGCAGTTCTTC CAISESLGGTGGEQFF
- - TRBJ2-7 TRBV7-9 TGTGCCAGCAACACGGTCGGAGCTGTCTCCTACGAGCAGTACTTC CASNTVGAVSYEQYF
medium-sized - TRBJ2-3 TRBV15 TGTGCCACCAGCAGAGATCGTCCCGATACGCAGTATTTT CATSRDRPDTQYF